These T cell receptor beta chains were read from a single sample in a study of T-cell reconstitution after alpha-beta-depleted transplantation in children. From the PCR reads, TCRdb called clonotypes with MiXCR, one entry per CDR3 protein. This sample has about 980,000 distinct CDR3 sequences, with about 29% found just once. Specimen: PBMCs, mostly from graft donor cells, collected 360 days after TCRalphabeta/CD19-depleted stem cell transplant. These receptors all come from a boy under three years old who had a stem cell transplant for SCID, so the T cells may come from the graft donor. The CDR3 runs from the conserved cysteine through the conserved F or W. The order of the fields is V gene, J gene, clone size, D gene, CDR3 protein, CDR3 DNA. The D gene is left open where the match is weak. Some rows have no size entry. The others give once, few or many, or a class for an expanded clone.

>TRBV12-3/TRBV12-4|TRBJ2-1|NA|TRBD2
CASRPRAGGQSSYNEQFF
TGTGCCAGCCGCCCCCGAGCGGGGGGTCAGAGCTCCTACAATGAGCAGTTCTTC
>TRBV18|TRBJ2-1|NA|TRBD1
CASSPLDRGRFEQFF
TGTGCCAGCTCACCATTGGACAGGGGGCGATTTGAGCAGTTCTTC
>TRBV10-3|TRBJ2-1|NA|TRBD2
CAISERTSGGYNEQFF
TGTGCCATCAGTGAGCGGACTAGCGGGGGTTACAATGAGCAGTTCTTC
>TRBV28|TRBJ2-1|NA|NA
CASSLSPATGHNEQFF
TGTGCCAGCAGCTTGTCCCCCGCGACAGGTCACAATGAGCAGTTCTTC
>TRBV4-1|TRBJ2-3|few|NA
CASSQGGILDTQYF
TGCGCCAGCAGCCAAGGAGGGATTCTAGATACGCAGTATTTT
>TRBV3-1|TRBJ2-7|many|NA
CASSQLTGGYEQYF
TGTGCCAGCAGCCAGTTGACAGGAGGCTACGAGCAGTACTTC
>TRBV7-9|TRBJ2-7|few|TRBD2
CASSRTSGGIFPYEQYF
TGTGCCAGCAGCAGGACTAGCGGGGGGATTTTTCCCTACGAGCAGTACTTC
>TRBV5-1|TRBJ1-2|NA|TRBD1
CASSLGQGLLGYTF
TGCGCCAGCAGCTTGGGACAGGGTTTGTTGGGCTACACCTTC
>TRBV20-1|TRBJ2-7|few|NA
CSARPSGFPSYEQYF
TGCAGTGCTAGGCCGTCGGGGTTTCCCTCCTACGAGCAGTACTTC
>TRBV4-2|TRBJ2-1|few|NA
CASSQDGPSSYNEQFF
TGTGCCAGCAGCCAAGACGGGCCGAGCTCCTACAATGAGCAGTTCTTC
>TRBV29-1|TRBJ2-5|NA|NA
CSVERQGTETQYF
TGCAGCGTTGAACGGCAGGGTACCGAGACCCAGTACTTC
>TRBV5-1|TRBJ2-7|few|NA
CASSWLPGRIYEQYF
TGCGCCAGCAGCTGGCTCCCCGGACGGATTTACGAGCAGTACTTC
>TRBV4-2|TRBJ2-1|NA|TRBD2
CASSHDPRTSRFNNEQFF
TGTGCCAGCAGCCACGACCCCCGGACTAGCAGATTCAACAATGAGCAGTTCTTC
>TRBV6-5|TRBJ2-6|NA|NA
CASSLSAGSGANVLTF
TGTGCCAGCAGTTTATCGGCGGGCTCTGGGGCCAACGTCCTGACTTTC
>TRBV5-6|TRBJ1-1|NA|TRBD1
CASSSRDSFLGHTEAFF
TGTGCCAGCAGCAGCCGGGACAGCTTCCTCGGGCACACTGAAGCTTTCTTT
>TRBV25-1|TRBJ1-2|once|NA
CASSAAGNYGYTF
TGTGCCAGCAGTGCGGCGGGGAACTATGGCTACACCTTC
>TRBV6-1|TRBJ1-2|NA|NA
CASRSTGSYGYTF
TGTGCCAGCAGATCTACAGGAAGCTATGGCTACACCTTC
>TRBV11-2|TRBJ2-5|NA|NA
CASSLDGMGEETQYF
TGTGCCAGCAGCTTAGACGGCATGGGTGAGGAGACCCAGTACTTC
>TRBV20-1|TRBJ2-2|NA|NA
CSARDGRTGNTGELFF
TGCAGTGCTAGAGATGGGAGGACAGGGAACACCGGGGAGCTGTTTTTT
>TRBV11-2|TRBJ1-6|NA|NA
CASSGRSPGHALSSYNSPLHF
TGTGCCAGCTCGGGGCGCTCACCAGGGCACGCCCTCAGCTCCTATAATTCACCCCTCCACTTT
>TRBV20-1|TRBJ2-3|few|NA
CSARGFTSTDTQYF
TGCAGTGCTAGAGGGTTCACTAGCACAGATACGCAGTATTTT
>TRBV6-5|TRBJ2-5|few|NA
CASSYFPGAQQETQYF
TGTGCCAGCAGTTACTTTCCGGGGGCCCAACAAGAGACCCAGTACTTC
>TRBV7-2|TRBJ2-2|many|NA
CASSLVPGTGELFF
TGTGCCAGCAGCTTGGTCCCGGGGACCGGGGAGCTGTTTTTT
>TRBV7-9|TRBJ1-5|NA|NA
CATSGFNQPQHF
TGTGCCACCTCGGGTTTTAATCAGCCCCAGCATTTT
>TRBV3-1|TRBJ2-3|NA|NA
CASSQRGHRETDTQYF
TGTGCCAGCAGCCAGCGGGGGCACAGGGAGACAGATACGCAGTATTTT
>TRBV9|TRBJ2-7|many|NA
CASSVEEGREQYF
TGTGCCAGCAGCGTAGAGGAGGGGAGGGAGCAGTACTTC
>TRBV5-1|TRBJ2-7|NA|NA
CASSLDGTSIRQYF
TGCGCCAGCAGCTTGGATGGGACATCTATAAGGCAGTACTTC
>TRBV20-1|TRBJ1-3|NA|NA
CSAINRDKRNTIYF
TGCAGTGCGATTAACCGGGACAAAAGAAACACCATATATTTT
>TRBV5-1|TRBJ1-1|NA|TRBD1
CASSLGQAALGTEAFF
TGCGCCAGCAGCTTAGGACAGGCCGCCCTGGGCACTGAAGCTTTCTTT
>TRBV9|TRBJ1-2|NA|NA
CASSVGGAVRYGYTF
TGTGCCAGCAGCGTAGGGGGGGCCGTTCGCTATGGCTACACCTTC
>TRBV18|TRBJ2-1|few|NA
CASSFTGDEQFF
TGTGCCAGCTCATTCACGGGTGATGAGCAGTTCTTC
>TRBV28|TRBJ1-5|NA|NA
CASSFAGSSNQPQHF
TGTGCCAGCAGTTTCGCAGGGAGTAGCAATCAGCCCCAGCATTTT